This is a list of T cell receptor beta chains from one sample in a study of T cell changes during pregnancy in multiple sclerosis. The data were produced by immunoSEQ multiplex PCR, yet TCRdb's version contains in-frame clones alone and is incomplete. In the table there are around 50,000 clones, about 91% of which are singletons. The sample consisted of CD4+ T cells from peripheral blood mononuclear cells, taken in the second trimester of pregnancy. The receptor set was obtained from a female donor with multiple sclerosis, enrolled in a pregnancy study. Both conserved end residues are part of each CDR3. The order of the fields is clone size, V gene, J gene, D gene, CDR3 protein, CDR3 DNA. A D gene is named only where the DNA matches it firmly. Rows may omit the clone size; those that give it use once, few, many or a size class.

>-|TRBV5-1|TRBJ1-1|TRBD1
CASNPSTGQRRNTEAFF
TGCGCCAGCAACCCCTCGACAGGGCAAAGAAGGAACACTGAAGCTTTCTTT
>-|TRBV5-1|TRBJ1-1|TRBD1
CASSLQGTGDTEAFF
TGCGCCAGCAGCTTGCAGGGGACAGGGGACACTGAAGCTTTCTTT
>-|TRBV10-2|TRBJ1-2|-
CASSNPGGGYGYTF
TGCGCCAGCAGTAACCCCGGGGGGGGCTATGGCTACACCTTC
>once|TRBV27|TRBJ1-1|-
CASSLGGLDTEAFF
TGTGCCAGCAGTCTAGGGGGTCTGGACACTGAAGCTTTCTTT
>-|TRBV7-9|TRBJ1-4|-
CASSSLNEKLFF
TGTGCCAGCAGCTCCCTAAATGAAAAACTGTTTTTT
>-|TRBV10-2|TRBJ1-1|-
CASRGGLGTEAFF
TGCGCCAGCAGGGGGGGACTCGGCACTGAAGCTTTCTTT
>-|TRBV9|TRBJ2-1|TRBD1
CASSVVGQPPDEQFF
TGTGCCAGCAGCGTAGTGGGACAGCCCCCCGATGAGCAGTTCTTC
>-|TRBV19|TRBJ1-5|-
CASSMETTNQPQHF
TGTGCCAGTAGTATGGAGACTACCAATCAGCCCCAGCATTTT
>few|TRBV2|TRBJ1-1|-
CASRLRYTEAFF
TGTGCCAGCAGATTGAGGTACACTGAAGCTTTCTTT
>-|TRBV5-1|TRBJ2-3|-
CASSLGTYTDTQYF
TGCGCCAGCAGCTTGGGGACTTACACAGATACGCAGTATTTT
>-|TRBV5-5|TRBJ2-7|TRBD2
CASSLGLAGAYEQYF
TGTGCCAGCAGCTTAGGACTAGCGGGCGCCTACGAGCAGTACTTC
>-|TRBV7-2|TRBJ1-1|-
CASSLASGSRTEAFF
TGTGCCAGCAGCTTAGCCTCGGGGTCTAGAACTGAAGCTTTCTTT
>-|TRBV28|TRBJ1-5|-
CASSSRTGTFWNQPQHF
TGTGCCAGCAGTTCCCGAACCGGGACTTTCTGGAATCAGCCCCAGCATTTT
>-|TRBV28|TRBJ2-7|TRBD2
CASSPHPPGLAGAPEQYF
TGTGCCAGCAGTCCGCACCCCCCGGGACTAGCGGGAGCCCCCGAGCAGTACTTC
>once|TRBV29-1|TRBJ2-7|TRBD2
CSVRTSGSSYEQYF
TGCAGCGTCAGGACTAGCGGGAGCTCCTACGAGCAGTACTTC
>-|TRBV6-1|TRBJ1-4|TRBD1
CASISAGGRDEKLFF
TGTGCCAGCATTAGTGCAGGGGGAAGAGATGAAAAACTGTTTTTT
>-|TRBV29-1|TRBJ1-2|-
CSVSTDPYGYTF
TGCAGCGTTTCGACAGACCCCTATGGCTACACCTTC
>-|TRBV5-1|TRBJ2-5|TRBD2
CASSEAGGVETQYF
TGCGCCAGCAGCGAAGCGGGAGGGGTAGAGACCCAGTACTTC
>-|TRBV9|TRBJ2-4|TRBD2
CASSVESGGGAKNIQYF
TGTGCCAGCAGCGTAGAGAGCGGGGGGGGAGCCAAAAACATTCAGTACTTC
>-|TRBV27|TRBJ2-2|TRBD2
CASRREGGTGELFF
TGTGCCAGCAGGAGGGAGGGTGGCACCGGGGAGCTGTTTTTT
>-|TRBV2|TRBJ2-7|-
CASSQQGNDEQYF
TGTGCCAGCAGTCAACAGGGAAACGACGAGCAGTACTTC
>-|TRBV2|TRBJ1-5|-
CASARDSGSNQPQHF
TGTGCCAGCGCCCGGGACTCTGGTAGCAATCAGCCCCAGCATTTT
>-|TRBV9|TRBJ1-5|-
CASSADSYSNQPQHF
TGTGCCAGCAGCGCTGACAGCTATAGCAATCAGCCCCAGCATTTT
>-|TRBV19|TRBJ1-5|-
CASTAQNGGSNQPQHF
TGTGCCAGTACCGCCCAAAATGGAGGCAGCAATCAGCCCCAGCATTTT
>-|TRBV19|TRBJ1-1|TRBD1
CASSIGAGQVAEAFF
TGTGCCAGTAGTATCGGGGCGGGACAGGTAGCTGAAGCTTTCTTT
>-|TRBV5-6|TRBJ2-2|-
CASSRLRNLGGNTGELFF
TGTGCCAGCAGTCGCCTCCGTAATTTGGGGGGGAACACCGGGGAGCTGTTTTTT
>once|TRBV5-4|TRBJ1-1|-
CASSLRGNTEAFF
TGTGCCAGCAGCTTGAGAGGGAACACTGAAGCTTTCTTT
>-|TRBV28|TRBJ1-4|TRBD1
CASSFFWGQGGEKLFF
TGTGCCAGCAGTTTTTTTTGGGGACAGGGCGGGGAAAAACTGTTTTTT
>-|TRBV18|TRBJ1-4|TRBD1
CASSPLQGADGEKLFF
TGTGCCAGCTCACCACTACAGGGGGCGGATGGTGAAAAACTGTTTTTT
>-|TRBV28|TRBJ1-1|TRBD1
CASSSDPTGLYEAFF
TGTGCCAGCAGCTCCGACCCGACAGGGCTATATGAAGCTTTCTTT
>-|TRBV5-5|TRBJ2-7|TRBD2
CASSLVAGTVSYEQYF
TGTGCCAGCAGCTTGGTAGCGGGCACAGTCTCCTACGAGCAGTACTTC
>-|TRBV19|TRBJ2-2|-
CASRKLEEKYTGELFF
TGTGCCAGTAGAAAACTCGAAGAGAAGTACACCGGGGAGCTGTTTTTT
>-|TRBV11-2|TRBJ2-5|TRBD1
CASSKGTGGRDETQYF
TGTGCCAGCAGCAAAGGGACAGGGGGCCGAGATGAGACCCAGTACTTC
>-|TRBV9|TRBJ2-1|TRBD2
CASSPAGLAGGRNEQFF
TGTGCCAGCAGCCCAGCGGGACTAGCGGGAGGTAGGAATGAGCAGTTCTTC
>-|TRBV5-1|TRBJ2-2|TRBD1
CASSPGTGGRGGELFF
TGCGCCAGCAGCCCCGGGACAGGGGGCCGAGGCGGGGAGCTGTTTTTT
>few|TRBV6-4|TRBJ1-6|-
CASSYDSNSPLHF
TGTGCCAGCAGTTATGACAGTAATTCACCCCTCCACTTT
>-|TRBV13|TRBJ2-3|TRBD2
CASSFAAGGLADTQYF
TGTGCCAGCAGCTTCGCGGCCGGGGGGTTGGCAGATACGCAGTATTTT
>once|TRBV6-6|TRBJ1-2|TRBD1
CASSGQGGYTF
TGTGCCAGCAGTGGACAGGGAGGCTACACCTTC
>-|TRBV9|TRBJ2-3|TRBD2
CASSPRLAGGTDTQYF
TGTGCCAGCAGCCCACGACTAGCGGGGGGCACAGATACGCAGTATTTT
>-|TRBV19|TRBJ2-1|-
CASSIDTSLSYYNEQFF
TGTGCCAGTAGTATAGACACATCTCTCAGTTACTACAATGAGCAGTTCTTC
>-|TRBV9|TRBJ2-5|TRBD2
CASSVLAGEKTQYF
TGTGCCAGCAGCGTCCTAGCGGGGGAGAAGACCCAGTACTTC
>-|TRBV5-4|TRBJ2-7|-
CASSLGPDDYEQYF
TGTGCCAGCAGCTTGGGGCCAGATGACTACGAGCAGTACTTC
>once|TRBV7-6|TRBJ2-3|-
CASSLGASTDTQYF
TGTGCCAGCAGCTTAGGGGCTAGCACAGATACGCAGTATTTT
>-|TRBV5-1|TRBJ1-2|TRBD1
CASSLGTGSSYGYTF
TGCGCCAGCAGCCTCGGGACAGGGAGTTCCTATGGCTACACCTTC
>-|TRBV7-2|TRBJ1-5|-
CASSLGWGRANQPQHF
TGTGCCAGCAGCTTAGGTTGGGGCAGGGCGAATCAGCCCCAGCATTTT
>-|TRBV7-8|TRBJ1-5|TRBD1
CASSYLPDRGPSSTQHF
TGTGCCAGCAGCTACCTCCCTGACAGGGGGCCCTCTTCGACCCAGCATTTT
>-|TRBV15|TRBJ2-1|-
CATSREGLQLGHEQFF
TGTGCCACCAGCAGAGAAGGATTGCAGTTGGGGCATGAGCAGTTCTTC
>-|TRBV6-1|TRBJ1-4|-
CASSEGQGWATNEKLFF
TGTGCCAGCAGTGAAGGGCAGGGGTGGGCAACTAATGAAAAACTGTTTTTT
>-|TRBV9|TRBJ2-3|TRBD2
CASSVVAGGNRDTQYF
TGTGCCAGCAGCGTAGTAGCGGGGGGGAACAGGGATACGCAGTATTTT
>-|TRBV6-5|TRBJ2-5|-
CASSESGPWPTQYF
TGTGCCAGCAGTGAATCAGGGCCCTGGCCGACCCAGTACTTC
>-|TRBV11-2|TRBJ2-3|-
CASSLDRSGDTQYF
TGTGCCAGCAGCTTAGACAGGAGCGGAGATACGCAGTATTTT
>-|TRBV7-2|TRBJ1-2|TRBD1
CASSLKGALGYTF
TGTGCCAGCAGCTTAAAGGGGGCGCTCGGCTACACCTTC
>-|TRBV19|TRBJ2-1|-
CASTQQGPSGEQFF
TGTGCCAGTACGCAACAGGGTCCTAGCGGCGAGCAGTTCTTC
>-|TRBV5-4|TRBJ2-2|-
CASSFGATSLSTGELFF
TGTGCCAGCAGCTTTGGAGCGACTAGTCTCTCCACCGGGGAGCTGTTTTTT
>-|TRBV5-4|TRBJ2-2|TRBD2
CASSQKLAGGPGELFF
TGTGCCAGCAGCCAAAAACTAGCGGGGGGGCCCGGGGAGCTGTTTTTT
>-|TRBV5-5|TRBJ1-6|-
CASSQVTYNSPLHF
TGTGCCAGCAGTCAGGTGACCTATAATTCACCCCTCCACTTT
>-|TRBV9|TRBJ1-1|-
CASSPRGTEAFF
TGTGCCAGCAGCCCCCGCGGCACTGAAGCTTTCTTT
>-|TRBV18|TRBJ2-7|TRBD1
CASSLGTGAEQYF
TGTGCCAGCTCACTGGGGACAGGGGCCGAGCAGTACTTC
>-|TRBV4-2|TRBJ1-4|TRBD1
CTSSQDPTGGEEKLFF
TGTACCAGCAGCCAAGATCCAACAGGGGGTGAGGAAAAACTGTTTTTT
>-|TRBV30|TRBJ2-2|TRBD2
CAWRVAGSGRTGELFF
TGTGCCTGGAGGGTGGCGGGTAGCGGGAGAACCGGGGAGCTGTTTTTT